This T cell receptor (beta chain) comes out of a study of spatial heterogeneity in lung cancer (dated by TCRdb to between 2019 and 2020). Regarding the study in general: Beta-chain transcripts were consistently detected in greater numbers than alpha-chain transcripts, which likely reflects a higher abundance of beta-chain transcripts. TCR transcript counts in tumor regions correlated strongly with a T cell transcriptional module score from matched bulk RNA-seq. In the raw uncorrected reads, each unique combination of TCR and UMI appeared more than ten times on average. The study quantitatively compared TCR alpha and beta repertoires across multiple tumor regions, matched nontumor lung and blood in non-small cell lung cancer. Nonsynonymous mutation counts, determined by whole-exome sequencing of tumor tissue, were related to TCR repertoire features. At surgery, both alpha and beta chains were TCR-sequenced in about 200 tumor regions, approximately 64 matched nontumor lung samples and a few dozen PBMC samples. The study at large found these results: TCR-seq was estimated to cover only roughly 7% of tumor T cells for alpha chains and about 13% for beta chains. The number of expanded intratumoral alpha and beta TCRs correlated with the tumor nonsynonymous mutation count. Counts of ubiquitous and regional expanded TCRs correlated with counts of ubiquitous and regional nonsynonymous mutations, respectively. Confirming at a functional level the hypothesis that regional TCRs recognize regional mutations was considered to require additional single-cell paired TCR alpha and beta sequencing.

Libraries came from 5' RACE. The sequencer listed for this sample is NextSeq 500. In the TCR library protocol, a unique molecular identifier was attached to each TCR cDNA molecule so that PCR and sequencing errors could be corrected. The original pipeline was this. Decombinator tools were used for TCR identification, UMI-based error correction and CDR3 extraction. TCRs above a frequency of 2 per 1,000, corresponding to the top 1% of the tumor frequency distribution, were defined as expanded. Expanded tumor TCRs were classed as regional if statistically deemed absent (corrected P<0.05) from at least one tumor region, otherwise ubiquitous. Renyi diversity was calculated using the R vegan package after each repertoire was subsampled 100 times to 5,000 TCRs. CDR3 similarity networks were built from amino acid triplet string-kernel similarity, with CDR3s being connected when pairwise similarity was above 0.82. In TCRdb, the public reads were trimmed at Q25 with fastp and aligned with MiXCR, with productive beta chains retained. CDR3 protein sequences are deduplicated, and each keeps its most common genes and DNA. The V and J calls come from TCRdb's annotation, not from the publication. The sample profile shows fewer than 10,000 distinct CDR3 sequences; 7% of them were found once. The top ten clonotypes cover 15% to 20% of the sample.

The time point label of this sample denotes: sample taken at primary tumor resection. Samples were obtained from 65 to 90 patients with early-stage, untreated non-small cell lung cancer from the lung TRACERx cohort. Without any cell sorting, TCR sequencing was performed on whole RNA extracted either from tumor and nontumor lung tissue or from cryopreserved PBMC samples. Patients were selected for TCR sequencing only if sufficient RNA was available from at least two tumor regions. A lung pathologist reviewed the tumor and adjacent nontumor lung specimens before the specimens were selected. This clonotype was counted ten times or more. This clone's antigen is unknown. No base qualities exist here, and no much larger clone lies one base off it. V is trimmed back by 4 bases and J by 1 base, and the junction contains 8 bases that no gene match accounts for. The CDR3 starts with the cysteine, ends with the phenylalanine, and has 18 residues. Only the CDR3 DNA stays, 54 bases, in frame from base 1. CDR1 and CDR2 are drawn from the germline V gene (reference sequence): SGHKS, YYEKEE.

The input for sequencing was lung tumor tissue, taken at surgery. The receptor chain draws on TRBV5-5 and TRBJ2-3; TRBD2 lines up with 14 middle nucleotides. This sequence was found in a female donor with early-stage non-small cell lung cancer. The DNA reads TGTGCCAGCAGCCGCGGGACTAGCGGGAGATTGGGCACAGATACGCAGTATTTT. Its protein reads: CASSRGTSGRLGTDTQYF. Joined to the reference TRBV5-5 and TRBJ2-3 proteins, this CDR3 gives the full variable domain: DAGVTQSPTHLIKTRGQQVTLRCSPISGHKSVSWYQQVLGQGPQFIFQYYEKEERGRGNFPDRFSARQFPNYSSELNVNALLLGDSALYLCASSRGTSGRLGTDTQYFGPGTRLTVL.